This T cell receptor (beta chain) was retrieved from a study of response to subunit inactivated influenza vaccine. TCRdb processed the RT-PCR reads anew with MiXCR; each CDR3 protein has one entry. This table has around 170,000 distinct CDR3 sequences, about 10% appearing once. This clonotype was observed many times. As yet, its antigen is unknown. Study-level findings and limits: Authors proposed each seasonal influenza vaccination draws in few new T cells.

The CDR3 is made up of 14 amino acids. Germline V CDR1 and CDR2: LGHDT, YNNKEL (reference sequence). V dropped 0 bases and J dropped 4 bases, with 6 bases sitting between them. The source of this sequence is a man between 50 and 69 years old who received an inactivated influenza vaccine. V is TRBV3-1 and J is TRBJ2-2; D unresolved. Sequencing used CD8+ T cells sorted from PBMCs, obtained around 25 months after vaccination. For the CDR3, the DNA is TGTGCCAGCAGCCAAGATAGGCCCACCGGGGAGCTGTTTTTT. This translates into CASSQDRPTGELFF.